This T cell receptor (beta chain) was identified during a study of shared clonotypes between healthy human individuals. Sequenced by immunoSEQ multiplex PCR; TCRdb stores in-frame clones only, minus some. The sample includes around 2.5 million clones, approximately 93% of them seen just once. Deletions cut 1 base from V and 6 bases from J, with 15 bases between. Per germline, CDR1 MNHEY and CDR2 SVGAGI. The CDR3 spans 15 residues. This receptor was obtained from a man between 18 and 35 years old in good health. Some clones in this sample may be carry-over from other donors' samples. The chain employs TRBV6-5 and TRBJ1-2, with D maybe TRBD1 (5 bases). Sequenced sample: naive CD4+ T cells from PBMCs. Regarding subset: CD45RA+ positively selected. In DNA form, the CDR3 reads TGTGCCAGCAGTTACTTGGCAGGGAAGAATCATGGCTACACCTTC. It is translated as CASSYLAGKNHGYTF.